One sample yielded the 2 T cell receptor beta chains listed below, sequenced in a study of shared T cell receptors in the human thymus. Sequencing used immunoSEQ multiplex PCR; TCRdb keeps in-frame clones, though not all of them. The sample records 600,000 to 900,000 clones, 80% to 90% being singletons. The same sample was also studied in work on human thymus T cells.

Source material: thymocytes. The receptors were sampled from a girl under three years old with a congenital heart defect.

The chain employs TRBV5-4 and TRBJ2-1; 7 nucleotides align to TRBD1. Looked up from germline, CDR1 is SGHNT and CDR2 is YYREEE (reference sequence). V dropped 3 bases and J dropped 0; count of bases not matched to a gene: 6. This CDR3 is 16 amino acids long. The CDR3 sequence is CASSSQDRSSYNEQFF. CDR3 DNA sequence: TGTGCCAGCAGCTCCCAGGACAGGAGCTCCTACAATGAGCAGTTCTTC.

The chain links TRBV5-1 to TRBJ2-1; 8 bases match TRBD2. The CDR3 spans 17 residues. The V and J ends lost 0 bases and 2 bases, in that order; junction bases with no gene match: 7. Germline CDR1 reads SGHRS; CDR2 reads YFSETQ. The DNA for the CDR3 is TGCGCCAGCAGCTTGGCCCTCGCGGGGGGTCCCTACAATGAGCAGTTCTTC. Translation gives CASSLALAGGPYNEQFF. Using reference TRBV5-1 and TRBJ2-1 for the parts outside the CDR3, the full variable domain is KAGVTQTPRYLIKTRGQQVTLSCSPISGHRSVSWYQQTPGQGLQFLFEYFSETQRNKGNFPGRFSGRQFSNSRSEMNVSTLELGDSALYLCASSLALAGGPYNEQFFGPGTRLTVL.